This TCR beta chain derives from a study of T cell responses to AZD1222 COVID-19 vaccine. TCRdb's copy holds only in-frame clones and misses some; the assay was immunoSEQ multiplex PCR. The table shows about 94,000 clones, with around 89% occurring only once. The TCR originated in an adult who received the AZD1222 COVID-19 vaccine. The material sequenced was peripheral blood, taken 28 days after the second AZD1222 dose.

CDR3 residues: CASSPDRAAETQYF. Here the CDR3 DNA reads TGCGCCAGCAGCCCCGACAGGGCGGCGGAGACCCAGTACTTC. The chain carries TRBV5-1 and TRBJ2-5; 7 positions agree with TRBD1. With 4 bases clipped from V and 5 bases from J, the junction kept 8 bases outside the gene matches. The germline V gene has CDR1 SGHRS and CDR2 YFSETQ. The CDR3 consists of 14 residues.